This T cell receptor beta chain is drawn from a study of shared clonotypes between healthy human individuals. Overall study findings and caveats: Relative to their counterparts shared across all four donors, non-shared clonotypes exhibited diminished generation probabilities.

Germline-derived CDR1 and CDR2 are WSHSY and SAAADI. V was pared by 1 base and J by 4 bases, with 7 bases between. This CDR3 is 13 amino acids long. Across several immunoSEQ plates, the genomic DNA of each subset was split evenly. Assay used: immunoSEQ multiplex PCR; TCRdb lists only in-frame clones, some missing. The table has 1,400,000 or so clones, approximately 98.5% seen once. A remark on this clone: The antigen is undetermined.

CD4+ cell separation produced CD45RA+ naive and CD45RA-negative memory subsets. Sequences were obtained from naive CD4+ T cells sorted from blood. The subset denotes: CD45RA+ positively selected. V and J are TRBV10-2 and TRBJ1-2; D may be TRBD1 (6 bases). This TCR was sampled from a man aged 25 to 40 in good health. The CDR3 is CASSEWGLYGYTF. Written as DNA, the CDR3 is TGCGCCAGCAGTGAGTGGGGGCTCTATGGCTACACCTTC.